What follows is one T cell receptor beta chain and its context. The treatment was: 19 received Ad26.COV2.S at low or high dose, single or two shots; 5 received placebo; per-sample allocation not given. Repertoires come from day 63 after the first vaccine or placebo injection. Immunization relied on an Ad26 vector, which expressed Wuhan-strain SARS-CoV-2 spike. This sample was included in a study of Ad26.COV2.S vaccination and SARS-CoV-2 variants. Across the whole study: As a participant in COV1001, the donor was in the Ad26.COV2.S trial arm. The authors gave Ad26.COV2.S intramuscularly, either once or twice 56 days apart.

TCRdb's copy holds only in-frame clones and misses some; the assay was immunoSEQ multiplex PCR. The sample has about half a million clones; about 88% are singletons. The germline CDR1 and CDR2 sequences are MNHEY and SMNVEV (reference sequence). The CDR3 contains 15 residues. V shed 7 bases and J shed 7 bases, with 20 bases lying between them. The TCR comes from a person aged 18-60 years who received the Ad26.COV2.S COVID-19 vaccine or a placebo. Material: peripheral blood, obtained in a trial of Ad26.COV2.S vaccine versus placebo. V gene TRBV27 combines with J gene TRBJ2-1; D is uncertain. The chain's CDR3 is CASTRQPIVGNEQFF. Here the CDR3 DNA reads TGTGCCAGCACCAGGCAACCGATAGTGGGAAATGAGCAGTTCTTC.